The clone carrying this T cell receptor (beta chain) was picked up many times. The antigen is not known. The CDR3 is 17 amino acids. J gave up 3 bases and V 4 bases, and 12 bases lay outside the gene matches. Germline loops: CDR1 LGHNA, CDR2 YNFKEQ. This record comes from a study of identical twins. Template switching added a universal primer binding site, and final cDNA carried unique molecular identifiers. TCRdb reprocessed the 5' RACE reads with MiXCR, giving one entry per CDR3 protein. The sample gives 700,000 or so distinct CDR3 sequences, 8.6% of which show up once; roughly 0.97% is in the top ten. Findings of the study overall: Recombination models fit unrelated individuals' TCR alpha sharing but underestimated twins'. When twins shared out-of-frame alpha sequences, those sequences had excess low generation probability. Fewer insertions were carried by abundant cord blood beta clonotypes, but none was seen in memory repertoires.

The same data also contributed to another study, on yellow fever vaccine responses in identical twins.

The chain links TRBV4-2 to TRBJ2-1, with 7 bases lining up with TRBD2. What was sequenced was PBMCs. This receptor was taken from a woman between 18 and 29 years old in good health. CDR3 coding DNA: TGTGCCAGCAGCCCTAGCGTCCGGGAGGTCGTCTACAATGAGCAGTTCTTC. This gives the protein CASSPSVREVVYNEQFF.